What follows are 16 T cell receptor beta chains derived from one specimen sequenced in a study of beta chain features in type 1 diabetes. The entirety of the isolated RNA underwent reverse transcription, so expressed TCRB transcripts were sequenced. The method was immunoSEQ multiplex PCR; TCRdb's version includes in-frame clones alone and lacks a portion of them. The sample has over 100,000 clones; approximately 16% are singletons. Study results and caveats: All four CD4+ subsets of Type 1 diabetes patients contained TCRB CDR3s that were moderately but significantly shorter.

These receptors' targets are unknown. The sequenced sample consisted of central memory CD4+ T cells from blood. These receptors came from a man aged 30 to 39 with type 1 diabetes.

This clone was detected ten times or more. Here the CDR3 DNA reads TGCGCCAGCAGCCAAGATACTGCCCTCTCCTACAATGAGCAGTTCTTC. This gives the protein CASSQDTALSYNEQFF. The rearrangement uses TRBV4-3 and TRBJ2-1, with no clear D. This CDR3 spans 16 amino acids. Germline CDR1 LGHNA, CDR2 YSLEER. Trimming shortened V by 0 bases and J by 0 bases, and 9 bases separated the two germline ends.

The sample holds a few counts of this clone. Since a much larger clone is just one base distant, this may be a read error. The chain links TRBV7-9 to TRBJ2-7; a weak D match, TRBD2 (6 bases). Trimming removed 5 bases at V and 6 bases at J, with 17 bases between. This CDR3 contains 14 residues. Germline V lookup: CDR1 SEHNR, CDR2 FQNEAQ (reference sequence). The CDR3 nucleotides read TGTGCCAGCAGCCCGGCTGGCGGGGTGAGCGAGCAGTACTTC. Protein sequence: CASSPAGGVSEQYF.

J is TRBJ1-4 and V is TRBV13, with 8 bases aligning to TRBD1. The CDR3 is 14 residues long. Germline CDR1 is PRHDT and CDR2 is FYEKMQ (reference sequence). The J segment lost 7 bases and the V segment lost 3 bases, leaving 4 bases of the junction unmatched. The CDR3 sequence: CASSLSGGSEKLFF. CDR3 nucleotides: TGTGCCAGCAGCTTGTCAGGGGGCAGTGAAAAACTGTTTTTT.

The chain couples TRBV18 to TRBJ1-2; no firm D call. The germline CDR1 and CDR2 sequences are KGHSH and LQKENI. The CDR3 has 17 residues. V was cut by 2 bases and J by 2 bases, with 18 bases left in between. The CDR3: CASSPRSEGFENYGYTF. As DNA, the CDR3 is TGTGCCAGCTCACCAAGAAGCGAGGGCTTTGAGAACTATGGCTACACCTTC.

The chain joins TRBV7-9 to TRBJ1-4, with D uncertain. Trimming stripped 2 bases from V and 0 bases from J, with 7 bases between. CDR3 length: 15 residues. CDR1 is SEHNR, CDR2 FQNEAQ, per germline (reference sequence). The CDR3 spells CASSLIGATNEKLFF. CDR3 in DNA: TGTGCCAGCAGCTTAATCGGAGCAACTAATGAAAAACTGTTTTTT.

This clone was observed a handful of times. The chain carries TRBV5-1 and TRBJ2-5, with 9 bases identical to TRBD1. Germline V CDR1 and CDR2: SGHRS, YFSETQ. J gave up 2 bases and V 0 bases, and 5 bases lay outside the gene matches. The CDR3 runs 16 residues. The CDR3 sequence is CASSLGDRAEQETQYF. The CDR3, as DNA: TGCGCCAGCAGCTTGGGGGACAGGGCTGAGCAAGAGACCCAGTACTTC.

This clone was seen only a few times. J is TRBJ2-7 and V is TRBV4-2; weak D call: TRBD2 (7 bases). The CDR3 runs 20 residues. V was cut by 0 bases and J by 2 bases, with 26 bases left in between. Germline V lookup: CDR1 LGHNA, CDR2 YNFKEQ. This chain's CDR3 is CASSQDSGGRGAGSPYEQYF. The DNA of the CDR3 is TGTGCCAGCAGCCAAGATTCCGGGGGCAGGGGAGCGGGATCACCCTACGAGCAGTACTTC.

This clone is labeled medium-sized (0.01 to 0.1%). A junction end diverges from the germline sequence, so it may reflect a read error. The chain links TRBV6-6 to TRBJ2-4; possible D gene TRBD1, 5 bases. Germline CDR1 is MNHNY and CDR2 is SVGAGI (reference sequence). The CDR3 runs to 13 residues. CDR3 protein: CASTKKDSEPSKF. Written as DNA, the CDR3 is TGTGCCAGCACTAAGAAAGACAGCGAGCCGAGTAAGTTC.

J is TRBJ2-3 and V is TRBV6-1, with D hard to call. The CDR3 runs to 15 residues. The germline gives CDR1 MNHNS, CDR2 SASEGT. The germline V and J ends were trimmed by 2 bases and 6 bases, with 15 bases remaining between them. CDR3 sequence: CASSEPHNLRDTQYF. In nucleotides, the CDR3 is TGTGCCAGCAGTGAACCGCATAATCTCCGGGATACGCAGTATTTT.

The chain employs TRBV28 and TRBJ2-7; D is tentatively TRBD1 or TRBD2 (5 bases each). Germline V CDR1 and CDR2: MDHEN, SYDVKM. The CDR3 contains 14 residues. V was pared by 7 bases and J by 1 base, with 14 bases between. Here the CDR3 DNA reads TGTGCCAGCATCTCCGGGACGGGATCCTACGAGCAGTACTTC. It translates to CASISGTGSYEQYF.

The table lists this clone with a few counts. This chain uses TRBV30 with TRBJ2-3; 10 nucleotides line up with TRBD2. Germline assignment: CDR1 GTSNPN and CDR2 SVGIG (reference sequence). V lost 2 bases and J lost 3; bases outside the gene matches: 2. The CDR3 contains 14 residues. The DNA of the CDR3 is TGTGCCTGGAGTCTAGCGGGGGTGACAGATACGCAGTATTTT. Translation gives CAWSLAGVTDTQYF.

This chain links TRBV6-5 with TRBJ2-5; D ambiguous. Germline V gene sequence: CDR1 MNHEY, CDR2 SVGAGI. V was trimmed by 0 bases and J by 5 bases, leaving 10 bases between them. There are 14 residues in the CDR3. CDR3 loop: CASSYSSLGETQYF. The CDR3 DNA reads TGTGCCAGCAGTTACTCGAGTCTGGGGGAGACCCAGTACTTC.

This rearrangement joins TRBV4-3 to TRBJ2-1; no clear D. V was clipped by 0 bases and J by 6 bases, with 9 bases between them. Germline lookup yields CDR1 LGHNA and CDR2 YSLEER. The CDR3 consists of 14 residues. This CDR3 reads CASSQDPNANEQFF. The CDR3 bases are TGCGCCAGCAGCCAAGACCCGAACGCCAATGAGCAGTTCTTC.

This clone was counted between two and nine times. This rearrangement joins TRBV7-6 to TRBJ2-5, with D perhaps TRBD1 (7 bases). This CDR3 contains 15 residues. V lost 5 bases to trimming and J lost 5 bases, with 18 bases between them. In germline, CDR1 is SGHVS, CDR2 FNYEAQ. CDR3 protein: CASSPQEGAYETQYF. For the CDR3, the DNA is TGTGCCAGCAGCCCTCAGGAGGGGGCGTACGAGACCCAGTACTTC.

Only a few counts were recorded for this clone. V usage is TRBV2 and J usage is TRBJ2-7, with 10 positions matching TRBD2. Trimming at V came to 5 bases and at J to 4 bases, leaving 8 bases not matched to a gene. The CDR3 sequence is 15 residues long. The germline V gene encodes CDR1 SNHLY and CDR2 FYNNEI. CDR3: CASSPTSGATYEQYF. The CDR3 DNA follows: TGTGCCAGCAGTCCCACTAGCGGGGCTACTTACGAGCAGTACTTC.

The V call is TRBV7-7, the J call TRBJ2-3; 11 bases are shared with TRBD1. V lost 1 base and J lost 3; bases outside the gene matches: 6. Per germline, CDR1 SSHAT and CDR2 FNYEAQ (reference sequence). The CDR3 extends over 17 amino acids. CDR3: CASSLGTGGLGTDTQYF. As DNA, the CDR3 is TGTGCCAGCAGCTTAGGGACAGGGGGCTTGGGGACAGATACGCAGTATTTT.